This TCR beta chain was captured in a study of long-term antiretroviral therapy in people with HIV. Version v3.0 of the immunoSEQ assay was performed at survey level. Profiling relied on immunoSEQ multiplex PCR, and the TCRdb table lists in-frame clones only, not all of them. The sample lists about 29,000 clones; approximately 95% were seen once. This CDR3 is 13 amino acids long. The germline V gene has CDR1 SNHLY and CDR2 FYNNEI. With 4 bases removed from V and 2 bases from J, the gap between germline ends came to 8 bases. The input for sequencing was unsorted PBMCs, taken 5.3 years after starting antiretroviral therapy. This sequence was found in a man aged 25 to 40 with HIV. The rearrangement joins TRBV2 to TRBJ1-1, with no clear D. Here the CDR3 reads CASSAGRNTEAFF. The CDR3 nucleotides are TGTGCCAGCAGTGCGGGAAGAAACACTGAAGCTTTCTTT.